The next 18 T cell receptor beta chains were all read from a single sample in a study of blood T cell repertoires in COVID-19. The data were produced by immunoSEQ multiplex PCR, yet TCRdb's version contains in-frame clones alone and is incomplete. In the table there are tens of thousands of clones, about 92% of which are singletons. The specimen sequenced was peripheral blood. Every receptor here comes from a woman in her sixties or seventies with COVID-19, enrolled during active disease.

V and J are TRBV5-1 and TRBJ2-3, with 11 bases that match TRBD2. V lost 0 bases, J lost 4 bases, and 4 bases stayed unmatched. This CDR3 is 16 amino acids long. In germline, CDR1 is SGHRS, CDR2 YFSETQ. This chain's CDR3 is CASSLAGTSGADTQYF. DNA of the CDR3: TGCGCCAGCAGCTTGGCCGGGACTAGCGGAGCAGATACGCAGTATTTT. Using reference TRBV5-1 and TRBJ2-3 for the parts outside the CDR3, the full variable domain is KAGVTQTPRYLIKTRGQQVTLSCSPISGHRSVSWYQQTPGQGLQFLFEYFSETQRNKGNFPGRFSGRQFSNSRSEMNVSTLELGDSALYLCASSLAGTSGADTQYFGPGTRLTVL.

The V and J genes are TRBV15 and TRBJ2-1; 9 nucleotides align to TRBD2. Looked up from germline, CDR1 is LNHNV and CDR2 is YYDKDF (reference sequence). The CDR3 consists of 16 residues. V trimming: 1 base; J trimming: 9 bases; junction bases outside the gene matches: 10. The CDR3 nucleotides are TGTGCCACCAGCAGAGGAGGGAGACTAGCGGCCCCTGAGCAGTTCTTC. Translated: CATSRGGRLAAPEQFF.

The chain employs TRBV4-1 and TRBJ2-7; 7 bases match TRBD2. CDR1 is MGHRA and CDR2 is YSYEKL in the germline V gene. V lost 3 bases to trimming and J lost 3 bases; unmatched junction nucleotides: 8. This CDR3 spans 15 amino acids. For the CDR3, the DNA is TGCGCCAGCAGCCATGGGCTAGCGGACATCTACGAGCAGTACTTC. Residues: CASSHGLADIYEQYF.

The V gene is TRBV7-9, the J gene TRBJ2-2, with D unresolved. Germline V gene sequence: CDR1 SEHNR, CDR2 FQNEAQ (reference sequence). V was trimmed by 2 bases and J by 0 bases, leaving 4 bases between them. The CDR3 runs to 14 residues. CDR3: CASSLYTNTGELFF. The CDR3 coding sequence is TGTGCCAGCAGCTTATACACGAACACCGGGGAGCTGTTTTTT.

This clone was counted only a few times. The genes are TRBV4-1 and TRBJ1-5; 8 bases are shared with TRBD1. The CDR3 contains 15 residues. J lost 0 bases, V lost 4 bases, and 2 bases had no gene match. From germline, CDR1 is MGHRA and CDR2 YSYEKL. In DNA, the CDR3 is TGCGCCAGCAGCCGGACAGGGACTAGCAATCAGCCCCAGCATTTT. It codes for CASSRTGTSNQPQHF.

The gene calls are TRBV30 and TRBJ2-7; TRBD2 agrees at 13 bases. The germline V gene has CDR1 GTSNPN and CDR2 SVGIG (reference sequence). The CDR3 has 14 amino acids. The trim removed 6 bases at V and 4 bases at J, leaving 6 bases unmatched. The CDR3 nucleotides read TGTGCCTGCACCGCGACTAGCGGGAGGTACGAGCAGTACTTC. It translates to CACTATSGRYEQYF. The full variable domain, with the rest looked up from reference TRBV30 and TRBJ2-7, is SQTIHQWPATLVQPVGSPLSLECTVEGTSNPNLYWYRQAAGRGLQLLFYSVGIGQISSEVPQNLSASRPQDRQFILSSKKLLLSDSGFYLCACTATSGRYEQYFGPGTRLTVT.

This chain links TRBV24-1 with TRBJ2-1; 9 positions agree with TRBD2. The CDR3 is 18 residues long. Germline V lookup: CDR1 KGHDR, CDR2 SFDVKD. With 3 bases clipped from V and 1 base from J, the junction kept 9 bases outside the gene matches. This chain's CDR3 is CATSDPGLARYSYNEQFF. The CDR3 DNA reads as TGTGCCACCAGTGATCCCGGACTAGCGCGATATTCCTACAATGAGCAGTTCTTC.

The J gene is TRBJ2-7, the V gene TRBV6-1; 7 nucleotides agree with TRBD1. Trimming took 1 base from V and 2 from J; bases not matched to a gene: 14. This CDR3 comprises 18 residues. Germline V gene lookup returns CDR1 MNHNS and CDR2 SASEGT. CDR3 sequence (DNA): TGTGCCAGCAGTGAAGGCCGACAGACAGGGCCGATACCCTACGAGCAGTACTTC. Its protein is CASSEGRQTGPIPYEQYF.

This chain links TRBV2 with TRBJ2-3; a possible D gene is TRBD2 (5 bases). Deletions cut 1 base from V and 0 bases from J, with 8 bases between. CDR1 SNHLY and CDR2 FYNNEI come from the germline V gene. CDR3 length: 15 amino acids. The CDR3: CASSEGGMSTDTQYF. The CDR3 DNA reads TGTGCCAGCAGTGAAGGAGGGATGAGCACAGATACGCAGTATTTT.

J is TRBJ1-5 and V is TRBV19; D is unclear. Trimming pared 3 bases from V and 3 bases from J, leaving 12 bases between. The germline CDR1 and CDR2 sequences are LNHDA and SQIVND (reference sequence). CDR3 length: 15 residues. The CDR3 region has the DNA TGTGCCAGTAGTATTTGGGCAGAGAACAATCAGCCCCAGCATTTT. Protein sequence: CASSIWAENNQPQHF.

This clone is a singleton in its sample. The rearrangement links TRBV3-1 (or the pseudogene TRBV3-2) to TRBJ2-3, with 9 bases matching TRBD1. V lost 0 bases, J lost 9 bases, and 19 bases stayed unmatched. The length of the CDR3 is 19 residues. The V gene's germline CDR1 is LGHDT and CDR2 YNNKEL (reference sequence). CDR3 nucleotides: TGTGCCAGCAGCCAAGATGAACAGGGGGCGCCCCACATCTCTAGAACGCAGTATTTT. It codes for CASSQDEQGAPHISRTQYF.

Remarks on this clone: The same CDR3 is also encoded by other DNA sequences in this sample. This chain links TRBV7-9 with TRBJ1-4; TRBD1 might be the D (6 bases). The CDR3 runs 15 residues. CDR1 is SEHNR and CDR2 is FQNEAQ in the germline V gene (reference sequence). The V gene lost 1 base and the J gene lost 3 bases, with 9 bases spanning the gap. The CDR3 sequence is CASSLGGQSNEKLFF. DNA of the CDR3: TGTGCCAGCAGCTTAGGTGGACAGTCTAATGAAAAACTGTTTTTT.

The V and J genes are TRBV4-1 and TRBJ2-7, with 9 bases identical to TRBD2. This CDR3 has 15 amino acids. CDR1 MGHRA and CDR2 YSYEKL come from the germline V gene. V was clipped by 1 base and J by 2 bases; unmatched bases: 3. CDR3 nucleotide sequence: TGCGCCAGCAGCCAAGTGACTAGCGGCCCCTACGAGCAGTACTTC. Translated: CASSQVTSGPYEQYF.

This clone was observed a single time. The chain recombines TRBV2 with TRBJ2-1; 11 bases are a match to TRBD1. With 0 bases clipped from V and 7 bases from J, the junction kept 8 bases outside the gene matches. Germline CDR1 and CDR2: SNHLY and FYNNEI. This CDR3 comprises 17 residues. CDR3 residues: CASSEALPGQGGNEQFF. The CDR3 nucleotides are TGTGCCAGCAGTGAAGCGCTTCCGGGACAGGGGGGTAATGAGCAGTTCTTC.

V is TRBV10-3 and J is TRBJ2-1; the D gene is possibly TRBD2 (5 bases). The V end lost 7 bases, the J end lost 8 bases, and 12 bases lay between the germline ends. Germline assignment: CDR1 ENHRY and CDR2 SYGVKD. This CDR3 contains 12 residues. The DNA for the CDR3 is TGTGCCATCACGAGTGGGAGCGATGAGCAGTTCTTC. Translated, it gives CAITSGSDEQFF.

CDR3 nucleotides: TGTGCCAGCAGTGAATACAGGGCTGGAAACACCATATATTTT. Translating gives CASSEYRAGNTIYF. The chain has TRBV27 and TRBJ1-3, with D possibly matching TRBD1 (6 bases). Germline CDR1 MNHEY, CDR2 SMNVEV (reference sequence). V dropped 5 bases and J dropped 2 bases, with 10 bases sitting between them. The CDR3 runs 14 residues.

This chain connects TRBV29-1 to TRBJ2-3; 8 bases fit TRBD2. Germline values: CDR1 SQVTM, CDR2 ANQGSEA. The CDR3 has 16 amino acids. V was clipped by 3 bases and J by 1 base; unmatched bases: 9. CDR3 protein: CSVESIAGGGTDTQYF. Written as DNA, the CDR3 is TGCAGCGTTGAGTCCATCGCGGGAGGCGGCACAGATACGCAGTATTTT.

CDR3 nucleotides: TGTGCCAGCAGCTCCCGGACAGTCTCACCCCTCCACTTT. This gives the protein CASSSRTVSPLHF. The rearrangement joins TRBV7-2 to TRBJ1-6; D may be TRBD1 (6 bases). This CDR3 is built from 13 residues. Germline CDR1 is SGHTA and CDR2 is FQGNSA. V lost 4 bases to trimming and J lost 10 bases, with 11 bases between them.